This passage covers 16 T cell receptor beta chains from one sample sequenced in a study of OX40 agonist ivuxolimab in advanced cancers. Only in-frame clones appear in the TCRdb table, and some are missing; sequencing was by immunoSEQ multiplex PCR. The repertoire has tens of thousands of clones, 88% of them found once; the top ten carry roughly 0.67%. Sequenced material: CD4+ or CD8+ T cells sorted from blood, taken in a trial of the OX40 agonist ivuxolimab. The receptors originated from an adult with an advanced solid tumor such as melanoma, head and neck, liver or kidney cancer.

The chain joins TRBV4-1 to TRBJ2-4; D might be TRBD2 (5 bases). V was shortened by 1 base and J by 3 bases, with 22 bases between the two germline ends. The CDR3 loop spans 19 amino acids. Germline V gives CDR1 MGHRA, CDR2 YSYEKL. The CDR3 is CASSQASHTFGFDKNIQYF. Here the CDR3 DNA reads TGCGCCAGCAGCCAAGCTAGCCACACTTTCGGGTTCGACAAAAACATTCAGTACTTC.

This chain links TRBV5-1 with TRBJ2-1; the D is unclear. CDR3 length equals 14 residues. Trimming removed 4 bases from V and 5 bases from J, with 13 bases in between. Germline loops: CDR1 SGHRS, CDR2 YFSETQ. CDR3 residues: CASSHQLENNEQFF. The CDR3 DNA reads TGCGCCAGCAGCCATCAATTGGAGAACAATGAGCAGTTCTTC.

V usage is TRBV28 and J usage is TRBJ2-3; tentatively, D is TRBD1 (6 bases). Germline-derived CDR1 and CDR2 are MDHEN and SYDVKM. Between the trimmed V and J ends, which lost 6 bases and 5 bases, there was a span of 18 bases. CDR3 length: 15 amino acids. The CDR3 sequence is CASSKRGHVIDTQYF. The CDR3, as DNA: TGTGCCAGCAGCAAGAGGGGACACGTTATAGATACGCAGTATTTT.

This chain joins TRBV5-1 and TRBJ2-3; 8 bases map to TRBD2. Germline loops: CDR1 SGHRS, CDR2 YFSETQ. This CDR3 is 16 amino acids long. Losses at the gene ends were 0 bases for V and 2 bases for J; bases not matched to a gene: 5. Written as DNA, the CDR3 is TGCGCCAGCAGCTTGGGAGGAGCGGGAGTCACAGATACGCAGTATTTT. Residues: CASSLGGAGVTDTQYF.

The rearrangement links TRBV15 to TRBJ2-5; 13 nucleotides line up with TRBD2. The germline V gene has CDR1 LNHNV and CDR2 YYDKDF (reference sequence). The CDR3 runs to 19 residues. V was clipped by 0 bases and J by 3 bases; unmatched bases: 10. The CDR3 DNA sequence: TGTGCCACCAGCAGAGATATGGGCCTGGGACTAGCGGGAAAAGAGACCCAGTACTTC. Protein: CATSRDMGLGLAGKETQYF.

The CDR3 coding sequence is TGTGCCAGTAGTACGGGACAGGGAATGGCTCAGCCCCAGCATTTT. This gives the protein CASSTGQGMAQPQHF. The chain joins TRBV19 to TRBJ1-5, with 9 bases matching TRBD1. Germline CDR1 LNHDA, CDR2 SQIVND (reference sequence). The CDR3 totals 15 residues. V lost 4 bases and J lost 6; bases outside the gene matches: 7.

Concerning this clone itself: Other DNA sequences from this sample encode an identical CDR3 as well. This CDR3 reads CASSLAGAQETQYF. The CDR3 DNA reads as TGTGCCAGCAGCTTGGCAGGGGCCCAAGAGACCCAGTACTTC. The chain couples TRBV5-4 to TRBJ2-5; perhaps TRBD1 as D (6 bases). This CDR3 comprises 14 residues. From germline, CDR1 is SGHNT and CDR2 YYREEE (reference sequence). V was trimmed by 0 bases and J by 1 base, leaving 7 bases between them.

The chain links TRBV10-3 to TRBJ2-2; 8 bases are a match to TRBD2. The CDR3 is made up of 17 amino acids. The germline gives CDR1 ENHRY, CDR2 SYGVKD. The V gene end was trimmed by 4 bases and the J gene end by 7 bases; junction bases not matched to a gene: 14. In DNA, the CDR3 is TGTGCCATCAGTGCAAGTGCGGGAGGCCAGATCGGCGGGGAGCTGTTTTTT. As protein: CAISASAGGQIGGELFF.

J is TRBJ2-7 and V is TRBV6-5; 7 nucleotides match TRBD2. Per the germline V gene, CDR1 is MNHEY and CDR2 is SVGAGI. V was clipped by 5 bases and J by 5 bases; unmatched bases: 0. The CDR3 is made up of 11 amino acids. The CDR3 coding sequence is TGTGCCAGCAGTCGGGAGGACGAGCAGTACTTC. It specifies CASSREDEQYF.

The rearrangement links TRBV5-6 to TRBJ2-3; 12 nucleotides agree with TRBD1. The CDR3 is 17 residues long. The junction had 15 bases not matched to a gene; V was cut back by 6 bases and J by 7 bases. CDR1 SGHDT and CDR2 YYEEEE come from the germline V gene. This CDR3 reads CASTIGPGTGGINTQYF. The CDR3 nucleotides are TGTGCCAGCACCATAGGACCCGGGACAGGGGGCATAAATACGCAGTATTTT.

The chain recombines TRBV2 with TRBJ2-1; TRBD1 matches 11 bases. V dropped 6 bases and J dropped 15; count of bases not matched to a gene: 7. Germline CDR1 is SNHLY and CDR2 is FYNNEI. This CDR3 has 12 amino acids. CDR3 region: CASSDIGTGGFF. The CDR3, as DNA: TGTGCCAGCAGCGATATCGGGACAGGGGGGTTCTTC. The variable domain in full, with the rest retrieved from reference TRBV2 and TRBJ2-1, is EPEVTQTPSHQVTQMGQEVILRCVPISNHLYFYWYRQILGQKVEFLVSFYNNEISEKSEIFDDQFSVERPDGSNFTLKIRSTKLEDSAMYFCASSDIGTGGFFGPGTRLTVL.

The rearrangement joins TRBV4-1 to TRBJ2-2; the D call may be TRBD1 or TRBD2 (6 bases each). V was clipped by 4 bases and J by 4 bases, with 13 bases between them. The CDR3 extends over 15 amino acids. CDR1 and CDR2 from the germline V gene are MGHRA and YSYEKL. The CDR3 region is CASSLDGGGTGELFF. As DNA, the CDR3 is TGCGCCAGCAGCCTGGACGGAGGGGGCACCGGGGAGCTGTTTTTT.

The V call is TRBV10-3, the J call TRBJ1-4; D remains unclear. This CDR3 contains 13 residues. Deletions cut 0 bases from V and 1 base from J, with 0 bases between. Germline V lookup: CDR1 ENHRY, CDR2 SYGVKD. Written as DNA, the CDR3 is TGTGCCATCAGTGAGTCAACTAATGAAAAACTGTTTTTT. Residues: CAISESTNEKLFF.

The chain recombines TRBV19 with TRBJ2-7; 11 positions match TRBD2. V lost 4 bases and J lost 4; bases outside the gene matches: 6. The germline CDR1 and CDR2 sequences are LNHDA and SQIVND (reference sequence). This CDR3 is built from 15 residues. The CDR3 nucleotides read TGTGCCAGTAGTAAGACTAGCGGGACAATATACGAGCAGTACTTC. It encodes CASSKTSGTIYEQYF.

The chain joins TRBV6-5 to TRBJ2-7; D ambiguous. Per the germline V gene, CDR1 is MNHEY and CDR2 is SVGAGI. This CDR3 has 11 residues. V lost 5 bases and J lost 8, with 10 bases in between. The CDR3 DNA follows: TGTGCCAGCAGTGATACCCAACAGCAGTACTTC. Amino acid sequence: CASSDTQQQYF.

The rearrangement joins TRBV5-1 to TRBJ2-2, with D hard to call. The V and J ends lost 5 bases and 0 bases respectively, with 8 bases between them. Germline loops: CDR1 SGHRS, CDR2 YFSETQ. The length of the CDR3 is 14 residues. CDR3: CASRRGANTGELFF. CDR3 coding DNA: TGCGCCAGCAGAAGAGGAGCGAACACCGGGGAGCTGTTTTTT.